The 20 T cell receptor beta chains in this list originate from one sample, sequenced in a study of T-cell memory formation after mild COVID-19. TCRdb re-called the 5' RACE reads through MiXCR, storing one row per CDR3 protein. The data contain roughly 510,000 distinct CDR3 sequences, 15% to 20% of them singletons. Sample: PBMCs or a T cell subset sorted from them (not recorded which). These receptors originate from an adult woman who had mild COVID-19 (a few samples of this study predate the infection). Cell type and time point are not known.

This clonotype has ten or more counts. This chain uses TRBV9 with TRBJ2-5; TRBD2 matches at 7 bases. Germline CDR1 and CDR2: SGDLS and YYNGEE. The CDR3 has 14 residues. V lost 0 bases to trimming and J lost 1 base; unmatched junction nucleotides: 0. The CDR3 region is CASSVGTSQETQYF. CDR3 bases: TGTGCCAGCAGCGTAGGGACTAGCCAAGAGACCCAGTACTTC.

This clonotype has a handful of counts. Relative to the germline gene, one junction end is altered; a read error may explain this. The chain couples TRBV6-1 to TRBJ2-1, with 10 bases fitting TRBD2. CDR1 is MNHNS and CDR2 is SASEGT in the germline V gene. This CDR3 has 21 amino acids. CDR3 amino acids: CASSEKISSGSVAWIYDEQFF. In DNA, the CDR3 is TGTGCCAGCAGTGAAAAGATCTCTAGCGGGAGCGTAGCTTGGATCTACGATGAGCAGTTCTTC.

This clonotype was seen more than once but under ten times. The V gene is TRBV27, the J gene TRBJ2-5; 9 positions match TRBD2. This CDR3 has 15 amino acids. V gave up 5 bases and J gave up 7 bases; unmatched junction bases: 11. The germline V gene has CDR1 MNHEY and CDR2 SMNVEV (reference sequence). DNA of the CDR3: TGTGCCAGCAGTCCTAGCAGCGGGGGGCTGGTGACCCAGTACTTC. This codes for CASSPSSGGLVTQYF.

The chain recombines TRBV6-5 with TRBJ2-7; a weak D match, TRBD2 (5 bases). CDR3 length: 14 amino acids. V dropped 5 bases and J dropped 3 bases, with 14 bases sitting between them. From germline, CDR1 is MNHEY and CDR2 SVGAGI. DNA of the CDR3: TGTGCCAGCAGTAAGACGTGGAGGAGCTACGAGCAGTACTTC. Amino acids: CASSKTWRSYEQYF.

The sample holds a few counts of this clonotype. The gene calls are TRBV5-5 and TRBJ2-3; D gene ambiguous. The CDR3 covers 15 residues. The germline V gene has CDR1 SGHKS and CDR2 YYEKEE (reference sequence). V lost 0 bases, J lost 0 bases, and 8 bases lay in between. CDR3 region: CASSLAYGSTDTQYF. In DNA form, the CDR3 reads TGTGCCAGCAGCTTGGCCTACGGAAGCACAGATACGCAGTATTTT.

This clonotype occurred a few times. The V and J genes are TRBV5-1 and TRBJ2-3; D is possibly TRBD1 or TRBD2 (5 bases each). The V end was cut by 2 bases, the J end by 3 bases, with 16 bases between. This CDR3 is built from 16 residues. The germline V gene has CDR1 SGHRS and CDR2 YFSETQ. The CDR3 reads CASSFRDPRPTDTQYF. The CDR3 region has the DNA TGCGCCAGCAGCTTCCGGGACCCAAGACCAACAGATACGCAGTATTTT.

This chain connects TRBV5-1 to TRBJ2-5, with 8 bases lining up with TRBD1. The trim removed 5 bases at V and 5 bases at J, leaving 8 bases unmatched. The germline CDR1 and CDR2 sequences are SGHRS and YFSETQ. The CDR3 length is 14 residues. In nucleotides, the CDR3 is TGCGCCAGCAGTAGGGACAGGCCAGGGGAGACCCAGTACTTC. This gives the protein CASSRDRPGETQYF.

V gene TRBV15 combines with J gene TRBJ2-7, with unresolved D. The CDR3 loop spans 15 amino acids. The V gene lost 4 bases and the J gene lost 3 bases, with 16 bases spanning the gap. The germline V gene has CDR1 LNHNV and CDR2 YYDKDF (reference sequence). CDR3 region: CATSIAPGINYEQYF. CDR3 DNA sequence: TGTGCCACCAGCATCGCCCCAGGCATTAACTACGAGCAGTACTTC. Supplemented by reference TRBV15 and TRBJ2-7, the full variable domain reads DAMVIQNPRYQVTQFGKPVTLSCSQTLNHNVMYWYQQKSSQAPKLLFHYYDKDFNNEADTPDNFQSRRPNTSFCFLDIRSPGLGDTAMYLCATSIAPGINYEQYFGPGTRLTVT.

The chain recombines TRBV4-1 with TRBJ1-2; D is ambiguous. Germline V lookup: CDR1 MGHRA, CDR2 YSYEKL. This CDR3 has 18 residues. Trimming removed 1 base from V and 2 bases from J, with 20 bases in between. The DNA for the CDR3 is TGCGCCAGCAGCCAAGCCCTCCTCCGAAGGCAGACAAACTATGGCTACACCTTC. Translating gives CASSQALLRRQTNYGYTF.

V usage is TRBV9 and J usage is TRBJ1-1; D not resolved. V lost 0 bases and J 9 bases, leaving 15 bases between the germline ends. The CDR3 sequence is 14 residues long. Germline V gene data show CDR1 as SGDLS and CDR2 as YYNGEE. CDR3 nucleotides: TGTGCCAGCAGCGTAGAAGGTATAGCGGCTAAAGCTTTCTTT. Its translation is CASSVEGIAAKAFF.

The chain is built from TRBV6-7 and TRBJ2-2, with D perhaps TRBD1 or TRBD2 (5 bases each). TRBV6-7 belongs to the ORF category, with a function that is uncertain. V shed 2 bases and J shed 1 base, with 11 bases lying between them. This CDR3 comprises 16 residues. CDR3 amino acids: CASSYTDSGNTGELFF. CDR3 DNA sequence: TGTGCCAGCAGTTACACCGACAGCGGGAACACCGGGGAGCTGTTTTTT.

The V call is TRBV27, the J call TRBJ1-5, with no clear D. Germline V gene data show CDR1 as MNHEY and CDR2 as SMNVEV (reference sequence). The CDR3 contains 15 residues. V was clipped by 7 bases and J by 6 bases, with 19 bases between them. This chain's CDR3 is CASKLMRSGGQPQHF. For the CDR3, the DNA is TGTGCCAGCAAGCTTATGAGAAGCGGAGGTCAGCCCCAGCATTTT.

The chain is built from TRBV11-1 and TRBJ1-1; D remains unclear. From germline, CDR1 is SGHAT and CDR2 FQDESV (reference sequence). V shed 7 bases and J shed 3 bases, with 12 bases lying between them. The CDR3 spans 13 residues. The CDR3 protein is CASIPSPYTEAFF. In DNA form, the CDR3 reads TGTGCCAGCATCCCGAGCCCGTACACTGAAGCTTTCTTT.

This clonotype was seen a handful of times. The CDR3 reads CASSSGSSGRANNEQFF. The CDR3 DNA is TGTGCCAGCAGCTCGGGATCTAGCGGGAGGGCCAATAATGAGCAGTTCTTC. The chain recombines TRBV7-2 with TRBJ2-1; 12 nucleotides align to TRBD2. CDR1 and CDR2 from the germline V gene are SGHTA and FQGNSA. The V gene end was trimmed by 4 bases and the J gene end by 7 bases; junction bases not matched to a gene: 11. The CDR3 contains 17 residues.

CDR3 DNA sequence: TGCGCCAGCAGCTTGGACCAGGGAGTTGGGTATGGCTACACCTTC. Translating it yields CASSLDQGVGYGYTF. J is TRBJ1-2 and V is TRBV5-1, with D tentatively TRBD1 (5 bases). Germline loops: CDR1 SGHRS, CDR2 YFSETQ. The ends were cut back, 0 bases at V and 5 bases at J, with 14 bases in the middle. The CDR3 covers 15 residues.

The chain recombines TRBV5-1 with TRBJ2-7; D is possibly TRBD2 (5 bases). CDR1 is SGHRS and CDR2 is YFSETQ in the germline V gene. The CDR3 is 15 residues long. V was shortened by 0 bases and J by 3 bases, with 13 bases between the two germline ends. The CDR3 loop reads CASSLVRGSNYEQYF. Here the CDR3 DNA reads TGCGCCAGCAGCTTGGTCCGGGGTTCAAACTACGAGCAGTACTTC. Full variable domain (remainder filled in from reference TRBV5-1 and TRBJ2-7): KAGVTQTPRYLIKTRGQQVTLSCSPISGHRSVSWYQQTPGQGLQFLFEYFSETQRNKGNFPGRFSGRQFSNSRSEMNVSTLELGDSALYLCASSLVRGSNYEQYFGPGTRLTVT.

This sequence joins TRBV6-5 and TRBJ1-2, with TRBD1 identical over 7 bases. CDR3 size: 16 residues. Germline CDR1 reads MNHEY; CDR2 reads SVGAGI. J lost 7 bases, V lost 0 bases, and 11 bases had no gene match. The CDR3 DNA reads TGTGCCAGCAGTTACTCGAGTAAACTCAGGGGGGCTGGCTACACCTTC. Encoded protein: CASSYSSKLRGAGYTF.

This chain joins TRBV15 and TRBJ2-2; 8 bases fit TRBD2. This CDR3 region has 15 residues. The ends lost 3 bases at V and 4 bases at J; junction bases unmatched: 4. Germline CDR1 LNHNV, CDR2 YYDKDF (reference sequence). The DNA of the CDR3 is TGTGCCACCAGCAGCGGGAGGGCCACCACCGGGGAGCTGTTTTTT. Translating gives CATSSGRATTGELFF.

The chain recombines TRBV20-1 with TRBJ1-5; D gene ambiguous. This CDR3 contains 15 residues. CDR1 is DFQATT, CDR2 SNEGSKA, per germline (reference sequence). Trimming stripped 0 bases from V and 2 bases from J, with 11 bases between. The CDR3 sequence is CSARDRGVGNQPQHF. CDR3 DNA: TGCAGTGCTAGAGATCGCGGGGTGGGCAATCAGCCCCAGCATTTT.

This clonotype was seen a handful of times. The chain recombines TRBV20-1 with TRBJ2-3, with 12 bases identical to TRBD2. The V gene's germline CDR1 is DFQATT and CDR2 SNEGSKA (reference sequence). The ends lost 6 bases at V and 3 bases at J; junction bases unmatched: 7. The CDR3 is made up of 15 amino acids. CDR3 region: CSARNGLAGTDTQYF. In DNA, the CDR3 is TGCAGTGCCAGAAACGGACTAGCGGGGACAGATACGCAGTATTTT.